The entry below describes one T cell receptor (beta chain). The target antigen is unknown. This specimen belongs to a study of T-cell reconstitution after alpha-beta-depleted transplantation in children. The ends lost 6 bases at V and 0 bases at J; junction bases unmatched: 14. This CDR3 spans 19 amino acids. Study results and caveats: Alpha-beta T cells about two months after transplant reportedly derived from several hundred expanded graft clones.

The TCRbeta library was prepared with unique molecular identifiers. Each CDR3 protein is one row after TCRdb ran MiXCR on the PCR reads. The repertoire holds 200,000 to 250,000 distinct CDR3 sequences, with about 8.2% as singletons. The TCR comes from a male patient between 2 and 10 years old who had a stem cell transplant for acute myeloid leukemia, so the T cells may come from the graft donor. V gene TRBV12-3 or TRBV12-4 combines with J gene TRBJ2-2; 9 bases align to TRBD2. The sample here was PBMCs, mostly from graft donor cells, taken 360 days after TCRalphabeta/CD19-depleted stem cell transplant. The CDR3 nucleotides read TGTGCCAGCAGACCGGGACTAGCTTCACGACCTCCGAACACCGGGGAGCTGTTTTTT. Translated: CASRPGLASRPPNTGELFF.